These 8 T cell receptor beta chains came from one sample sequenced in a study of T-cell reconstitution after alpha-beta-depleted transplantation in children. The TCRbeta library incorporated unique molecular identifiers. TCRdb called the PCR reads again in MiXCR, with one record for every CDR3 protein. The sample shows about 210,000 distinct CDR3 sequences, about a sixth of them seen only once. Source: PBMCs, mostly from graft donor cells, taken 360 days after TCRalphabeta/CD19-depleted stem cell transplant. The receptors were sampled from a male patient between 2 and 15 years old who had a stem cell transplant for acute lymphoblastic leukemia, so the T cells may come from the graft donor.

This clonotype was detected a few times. In DNA, the CDR3 is TGTGCCACCAGCAGAGAACATCCTACCTACGAGCAGTACTTC. Its translation is CATSREHPTYEQYF. The chain couples TRBV15 to TRBJ2-7; the D is unclear. CDR1 is LNHNV, CDR2 YYDKDF, per germline (reference sequence). This CDR3 is built from 14 residues. V dropped 0 bases and J dropped 2 bases, with 8 bases sitting between them.

The CDR3 DNA reads as TGCAGCGCCGGGAGGGGGAACACCGGGGAGCTGTTTTTT. Its protein is CSAGRGNTGELFF. The chain is built from TRBV29-1 and TRBJ2-2, with 8 bases lining up with TRBD2. This CDR3 has 13 amino acids. Germline V gene data show CDR1 as SQVTM and CDR2 as ANQGSEA. Germline trimming cut 7 bases from V and 1 base from J; bases unmatched to any gene: 2.

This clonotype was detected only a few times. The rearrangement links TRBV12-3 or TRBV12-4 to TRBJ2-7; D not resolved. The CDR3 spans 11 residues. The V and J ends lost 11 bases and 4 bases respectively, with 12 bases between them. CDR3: CAVTIGYEQYF. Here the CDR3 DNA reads TGTGCCGTCACCATCGGGTACGAGCAGTACTTC.

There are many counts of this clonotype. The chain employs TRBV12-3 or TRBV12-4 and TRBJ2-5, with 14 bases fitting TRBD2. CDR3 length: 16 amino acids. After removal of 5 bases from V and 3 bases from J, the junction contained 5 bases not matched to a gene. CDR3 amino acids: CASSLGLAGGKETQYF. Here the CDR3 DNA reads TGTGCCAGCAGTCTCGGACTAGCGGGGGGCAAAGAGACCCAGTACTTC.

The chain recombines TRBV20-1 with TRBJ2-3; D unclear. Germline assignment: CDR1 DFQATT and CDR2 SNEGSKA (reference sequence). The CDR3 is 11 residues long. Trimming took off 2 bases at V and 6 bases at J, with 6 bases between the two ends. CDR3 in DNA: TGCAGTGCTAGACTCCCCGATACGCAGTATTTT. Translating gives CSARLPDTQYF.

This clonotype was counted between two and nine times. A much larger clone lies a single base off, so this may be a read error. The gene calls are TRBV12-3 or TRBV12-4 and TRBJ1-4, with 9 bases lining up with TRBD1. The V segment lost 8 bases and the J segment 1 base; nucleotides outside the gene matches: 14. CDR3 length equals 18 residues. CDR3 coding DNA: TGTGCCAGCTGGAAGGGACAGGGCCTATTCGAAACTAATGAAAAACTGTTTTTT. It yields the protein CASWKGQGLFETNEKLFF.

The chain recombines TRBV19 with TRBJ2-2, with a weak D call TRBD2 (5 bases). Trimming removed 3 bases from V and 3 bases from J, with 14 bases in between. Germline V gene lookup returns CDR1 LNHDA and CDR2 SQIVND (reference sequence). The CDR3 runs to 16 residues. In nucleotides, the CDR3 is TGTGCCAGTAGTATTACCGGGTTCGGGGACACCGGGGAGCTGTTTTTT. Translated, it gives CASSITGFGDTGELFF.

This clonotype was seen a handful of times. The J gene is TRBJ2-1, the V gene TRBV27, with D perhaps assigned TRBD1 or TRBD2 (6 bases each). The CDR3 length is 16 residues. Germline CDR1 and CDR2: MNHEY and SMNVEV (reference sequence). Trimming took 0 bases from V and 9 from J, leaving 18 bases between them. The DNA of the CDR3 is TGTGCCAGCAGTTTATCCCCGGGGGCGGGGAGAACTGAGCAGTTCTTC. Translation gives CASSLSPGAGRTEQFF.